This T cell receptor (beta chain) was found in a study of T-cell memory formation after mild COVID-19. Study context: Among the donors, TCR clusters were largely specific to each donor.

Study-level results: Clones which contracted sat mainly in CM and EM if CD4+, and in EMRA if CD8+.

TCRdb independently ran MiXCR on the 5' RACE reads; one entry per CDR3 protein. Altogether 430,000 or so distinct CDR3 sequences are present, around a quarter being singletons, with the ten largest covering roughly an eighth. This clonotype was detected ten times or more. Its antigen remains unidentified. The sequenced material came from PBMCs or a T cell subset sorted from them (not recorded which). This TCR was sampled from an adult woman who had mild COVID-19 (a few samples of this study predate the infection). Cell type and time point are not known.

The CDR3 DNA reads as TGTGCCAGCACCGTTAGGGGCCCGGGGGGTCATCAGCCCCAGCATTTT. It translates to CASTVRGPGGHQPQHF. The chain couples TRBV2 to TRBJ1-5; perhaps TRBD1 as D (5 bases). The CDR3 is 16 residues long. Trimming stripped 7 bases from V and 5 bases from J, with 21 bases between. CDR1 and CDR2 (germline): SNHLY, FYNNEI.